This T cell receptor (beta chain) appears in the sequencing data of a study of cytomegalovirus exposure and HLA in healthy donors. V was pared by 5 bases and J by 4 bases, with 5 bases of the junction left unmatched. From germline, CDR1 is SEHNR and CDR2 FQNEAQ (reference sequence). The CDR3 consists of 14 residues. It was with 60 Vbeta and 13 Jbeta primers that the PCR ran. The table came from immunoSEQ multiplex PCR; TCRdb's copy has only in-frame clones and leaves some out. The table has approximately 150,000 clones, about two thirds seen once. Study-level results: It was likely that a cluster of highly shared sequence variants was a sequencing artifact. Later analysis showed TCR association rates varying by HLA locus, highest for DRB1 and lowest for HLA-C.

This clone was seen more than once but under ten times. As yet, its antigen is unknown. The specimen was PBMCs. The chain joins TRBV7-9 to TRBJ2-7, with TRBD1 matching 10 bases. The origin of this receptor is a middle-aged man in good health and CMV-seronegative. In DNA, the CDR3 is TGTGCCAGCAGCCCCCGGGACAGGGGTTACGAGCAGTACTTC. Translated, it gives CASSPRDRGYEQYF.